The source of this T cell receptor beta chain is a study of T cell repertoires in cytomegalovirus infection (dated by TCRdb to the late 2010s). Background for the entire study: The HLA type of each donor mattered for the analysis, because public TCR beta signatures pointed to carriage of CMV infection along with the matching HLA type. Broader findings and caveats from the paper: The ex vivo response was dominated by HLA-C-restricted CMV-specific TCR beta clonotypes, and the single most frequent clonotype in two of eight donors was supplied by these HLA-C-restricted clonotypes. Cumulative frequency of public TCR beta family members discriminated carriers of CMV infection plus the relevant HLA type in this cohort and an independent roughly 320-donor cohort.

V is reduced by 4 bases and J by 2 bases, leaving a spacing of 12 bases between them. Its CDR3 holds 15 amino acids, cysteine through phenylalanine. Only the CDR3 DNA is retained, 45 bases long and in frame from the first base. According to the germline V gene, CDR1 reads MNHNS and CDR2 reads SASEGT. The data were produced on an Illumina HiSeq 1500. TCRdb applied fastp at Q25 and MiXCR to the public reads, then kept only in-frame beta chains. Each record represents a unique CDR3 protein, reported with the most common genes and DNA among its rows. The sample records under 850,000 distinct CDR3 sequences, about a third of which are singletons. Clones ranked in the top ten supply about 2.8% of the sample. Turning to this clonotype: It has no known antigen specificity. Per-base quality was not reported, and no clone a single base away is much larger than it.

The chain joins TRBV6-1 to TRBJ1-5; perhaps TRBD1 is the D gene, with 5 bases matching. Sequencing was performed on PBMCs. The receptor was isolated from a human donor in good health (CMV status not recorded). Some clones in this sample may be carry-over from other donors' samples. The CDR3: CASSVFTRGNQPQHF. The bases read TGTGCCAGCAGTGTCTTCACCAGGGGCAATCAGCCCCAGCATTTT.